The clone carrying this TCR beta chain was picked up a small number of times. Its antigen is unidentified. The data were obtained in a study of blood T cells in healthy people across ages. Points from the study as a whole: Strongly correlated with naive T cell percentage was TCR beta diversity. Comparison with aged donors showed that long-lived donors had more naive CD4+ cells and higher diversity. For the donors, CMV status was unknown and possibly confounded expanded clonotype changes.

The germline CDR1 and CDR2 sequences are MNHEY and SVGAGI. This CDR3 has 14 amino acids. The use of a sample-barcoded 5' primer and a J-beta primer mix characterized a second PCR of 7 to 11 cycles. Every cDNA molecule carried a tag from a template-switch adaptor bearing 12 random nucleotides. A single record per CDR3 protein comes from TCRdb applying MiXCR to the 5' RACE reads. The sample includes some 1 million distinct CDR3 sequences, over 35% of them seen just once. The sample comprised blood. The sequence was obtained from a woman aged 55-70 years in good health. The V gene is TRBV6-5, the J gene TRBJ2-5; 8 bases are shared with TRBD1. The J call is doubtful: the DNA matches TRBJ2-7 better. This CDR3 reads CASSQKDRAREQYF. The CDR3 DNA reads TGTGCCAGCAGTCAGAAGGACAGGGCTCGCGAGCAGTACTTC.